These 6 T cell receptor beta chains were sequenced from one sample in a study of PD-L1 blockade in urothelial cancer. Here immunoSEQ multiplex PCR was the method, and the copy in TCRdb shows in-frame clones only, minus some. The sample includes 71,000 or so clones, 85% to 90% of them seen just once. Specimen: PBMCs, collected around atezolizumab (anti-PD-L1) treatment. These TCRs come from a man in his 60s with urothelial cancer.

The chain links TRBV28 to TRBJ2-1; D possibly corresponds to TRBD1 (5 bases). The length of the CDR3 is 14 residues. V was shortened by 5 bases and J by 10 bases, with 18 bases between the two germline ends. Germline CDR1 and CDR2: MDHEN and SYDVKM. The CDR3: CASSRPVRGLEQFF. CDR3 coding DNA: TGTGCCAGCAGTCGGCCGGTAAGGGGTCTGGAGCAGTTCTTC.

In its sample, this clone was seen a few times. The rearrangement uses TRBV19 and TRBJ2-7; TRBD1 agrees at 8 bases. CDR1 is LNHDA and CDR2 is SQIVND in the germline V gene (reference sequence). With V trimmed by 0 bases and J by 5 bases, 15 bases remained unmatched. The CDR3 consists of 18 residues. In nucleotides, the CDR3 is TGTGCCAGTAGTATAGAAGGCGGACAGGGCATTATTTCCCACGAGCAGTACTTC. This translates into CASSIEGGQGIISHEQYF. The full variable domain, its missing parts supplied by reference TRBV19 and TRBJ2-7, is DGGITQSPKYLFRKEGQNVTLSCEQNLNHDAMYWYRQDPGQGLRLIYYSQIVNDFQKGDIAEGYSVSREKKESFPLTVTSAQKNPTAFYLCASSIEGGQGIISHEQYFGPGTRLTVT.

V is TRBV27 and J is TRBJ2-6; 7 bases fit TRBD1. The CDR3 is 16 amino acids. The germline gives CDR1 MNHEY, CDR2 SMNVEV (reference sequence). V was clipped by 2 bases and J by 2 bases; unmatched bases: 3. CDR3 coding DNA: TGTGCCAGCAGTTTAACAACAGGGGCTGGGGCCAACGTCCTGACTTTC. Its protein is CASSLTTGAGANVLTF.

This chain links TRBV30 with TRBJ1-4, with D possibly TRBD1 on 5 matching bases. V was cut by 1 base and J by 6 bases, with 15 bases left in between. From germline, CDR1 is GTSNPN and CDR2 SVGIG (reference sequence). There are 15 residues in the CDR3. CDR3 residues: CAWSGSQGWDEKLFF. Written as DNA, the CDR3 is TGTGCCTGGAGTGGTTCCCAGGGTTGGGATGAAAAACTGTTTTTT.

V gene TRBV19 combines with J gene TRBJ2-2; 9 bases map to TRBD1. CDR1 LNHDA and CDR2 SQIVND come from the germline V gene (reference sequence). The CDR3 runs 17 residues. J lost 0 bases, V lost 1 base, and 3 bases had no gene match. The CDR3, as DNA: TGTGCCAGTAGTATAGGGACAGGGGAAGCGAACACCGGGGAGCTGTTTTTT. The encoded protein is CASSIGTGEANTGELFF.

The chain is built from TRBV27 and TRBJ2-7; 7 bases align to TRBD2. J lost 2 bases, V lost 2 bases, and 3 bases had no gene match. The length of the CDR3 is 14 residues. Germline V gene sequence: CDR1 MNHEY, CDR2 SMNVEV (reference sequence). The CDR3 spells CASSLTAGPYEQYF. In DNA form, the CDR3 reads TGTGCCAGCAGTTTAACAGCGGGGCCCTACGAGCAGTACTTC.